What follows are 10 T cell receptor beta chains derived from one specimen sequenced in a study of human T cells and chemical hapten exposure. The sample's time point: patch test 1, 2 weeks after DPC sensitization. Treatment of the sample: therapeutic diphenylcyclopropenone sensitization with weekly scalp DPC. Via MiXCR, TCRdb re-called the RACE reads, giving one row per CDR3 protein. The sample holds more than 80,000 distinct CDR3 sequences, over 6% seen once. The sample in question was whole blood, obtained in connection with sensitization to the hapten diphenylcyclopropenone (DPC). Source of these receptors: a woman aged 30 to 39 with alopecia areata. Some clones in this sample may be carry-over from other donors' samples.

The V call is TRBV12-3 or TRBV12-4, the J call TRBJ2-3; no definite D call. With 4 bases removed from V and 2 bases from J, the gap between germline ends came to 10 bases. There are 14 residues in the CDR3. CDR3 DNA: TGTGCCAGCAGTTCAGACTGGATCACAGATACGCAGTATTTT. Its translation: CASSSDWITDTQYF.

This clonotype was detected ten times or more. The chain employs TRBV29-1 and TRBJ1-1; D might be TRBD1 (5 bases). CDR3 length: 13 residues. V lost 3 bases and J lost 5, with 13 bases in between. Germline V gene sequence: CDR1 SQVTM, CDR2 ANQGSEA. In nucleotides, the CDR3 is TGCAGCGTTGATGATTTTGGGGGGACTGAAGCTTTCTTT. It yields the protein CSVDDFGGTEAFF.

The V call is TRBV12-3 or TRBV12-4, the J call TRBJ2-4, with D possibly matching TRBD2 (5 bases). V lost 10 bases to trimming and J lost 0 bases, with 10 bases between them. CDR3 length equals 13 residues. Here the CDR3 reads CAIGNPAKNIQYF. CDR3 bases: TGTGCCATCGGGAATCCAGCCAAAAACATTCAGTACTTC.

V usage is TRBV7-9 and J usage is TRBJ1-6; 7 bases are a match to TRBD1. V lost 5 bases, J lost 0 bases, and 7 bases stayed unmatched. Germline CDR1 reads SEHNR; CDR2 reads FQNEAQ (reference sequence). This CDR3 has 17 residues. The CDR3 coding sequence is TGTGCCAGCAGCGCCCCGGGACAGAGCTCCTATAATTCACCCCTCCACTTT. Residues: CASSAPGQSSYNSPLHF.

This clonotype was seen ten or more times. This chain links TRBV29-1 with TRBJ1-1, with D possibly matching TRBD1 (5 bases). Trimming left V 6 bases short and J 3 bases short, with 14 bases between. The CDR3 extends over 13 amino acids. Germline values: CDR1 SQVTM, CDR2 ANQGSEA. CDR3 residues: CSVGGDRDTEAFF. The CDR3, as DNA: TGCAGCGTAGGAGGGGATAGGGACACTGAAGCTTTCTTT.

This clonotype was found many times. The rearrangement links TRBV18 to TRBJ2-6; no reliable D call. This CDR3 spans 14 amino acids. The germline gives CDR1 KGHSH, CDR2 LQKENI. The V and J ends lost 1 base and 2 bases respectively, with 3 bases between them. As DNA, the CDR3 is TGTGCCAGCTCACCACTGGCTGGGGCCAACGTCCTGACTTTC. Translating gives CASSPLAGANVLTF.

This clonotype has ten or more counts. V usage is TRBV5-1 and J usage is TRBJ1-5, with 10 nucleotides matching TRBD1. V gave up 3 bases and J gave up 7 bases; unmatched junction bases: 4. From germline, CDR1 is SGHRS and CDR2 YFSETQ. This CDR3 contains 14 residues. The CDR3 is CASSSTGGGQPQHF. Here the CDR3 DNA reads TGCGCCAGCAGCTCGACAGGGGGCGGACAGCCCCAGCATTTT.

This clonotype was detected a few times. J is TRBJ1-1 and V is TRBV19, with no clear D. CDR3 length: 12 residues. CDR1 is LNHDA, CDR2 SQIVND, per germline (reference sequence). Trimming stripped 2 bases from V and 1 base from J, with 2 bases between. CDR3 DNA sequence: TGTGCCAGTAGTATACCGAACACTGAAGCTTTCTTT. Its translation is CASSIPNTEAFF.

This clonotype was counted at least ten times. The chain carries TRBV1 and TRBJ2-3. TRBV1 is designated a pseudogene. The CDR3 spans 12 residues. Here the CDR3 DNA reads TGCACCAGCAGCCAAGATACGGCTTCGCAGTATTTT. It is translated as CTSSQDTASQYF.

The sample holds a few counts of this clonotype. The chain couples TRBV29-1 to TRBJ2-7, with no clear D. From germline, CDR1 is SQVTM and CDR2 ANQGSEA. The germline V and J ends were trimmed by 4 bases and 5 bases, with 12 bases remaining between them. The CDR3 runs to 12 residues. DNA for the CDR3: TGCAGCGTTGGACGGACCACCGACGAGCAGTACTTC. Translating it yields CSVGRTTDEQYF.